A single sample gave rise to the 18 T cell receptor beta chains below, sequenced in a study of OX40 agonist ivuxolimab in advanced cancers. Sequencing used immunoSEQ multiplex PCR; TCRdb keeps in-frame clones, though not all of them. The sample yields 70,000 to 90,000 clones, about 89% seen once. Sequenced here: CD4+ or CD8+ T cells sorted from blood, sampled in a trial of the OX40 agonist ivuxolimab. Receptor source: an adult with an advanced solid tumor such as melanoma, head and neck, liver or kidney cancer.

The rearrangement joins TRBV29-1 to TRBJ2-2; 7 nucleotides line up with TRBD1. Trimming took 8 bases from V and 0 from J; bases not matched to a gene: 9. The CDR3 has 15 amino acids. The germline V gene has CDR1 SQVTM and CDR2 ANQGSEA. The DNA for the CDR3 is TGCAGCTTCACCAAGGGACAGTCGAACACCGGGGAGCTGTTTTTT. Translating gives CSFTKGQSNTGELFF.

The chain has TRBV19 and TRBJ1-2, with D perhaps TRBD1 (5 bases). The CDR3 runs to 13 residues. Germline V gives CDR1 LNHDA, CDR2 SQIVND (reference sequence). V was clipped by 4 bases and J by 8 bases, with 14 bases between them. CDR3 bases: TGTGCCAGTAGTAGTACCGCCCAGGGCGGCTACACCTTC. Translation: CASSSTAQGGYTF.

The gene calls are TRBV9 and TRBJ2-2; D uncertain. CDR3 size: 14 residues. Germline loops: CDR1 SGDLS, CDR2 YYNGEE. Trimming pared 0 bases from V and 5 bases from J, leaving 8 bases between. The CDR3 nucleotides read TGTGCCAGCAGCGTAGTGCCGGGTACCGGGGAGCTGTTTTTT. Its protein is CASSVVPGTGELFF.

The CDR3 nucleotides are TGTGCCAGCAGCTTAGATTGGCAACAGGGCCTTTACGAGCAGTACTTC. This codes for CASSLDWQQGLYEQYF. The V gene is TRBV11-3, the J gene TRBJ2-7; perhaps TRBD1 as D (6 bases). V lost 0 bases, J lost 4 bases, and 16 bases lay in between. Germline values: CDR1 SGHNT, CDR2 YENEEA. The CDR3 has 16 amino acids.

The V and J genes are TRBV7-8 and TRBJ1-1; D uncertain. Germline-derived CDR1 and CDR2 are SGHVS and FQNEAQ. The CDR3 is 11 residues long. The V end lost 1 base, the J end lost 6 bases, and 3 bases lay between the germline ends. Written as DNA, the CDR3 is TGTGCCAGCAGCTTAGGCTCTGAAGCTTTCTTT. Translation: CASSLGSEAFF.

The chain combines TRBV19 with TRBJ2-7; no definite D call. V was clipped by 1 base and J by 7 bases, with 8 bases between them. The CDR3 consists of 12 residues. Germline V gives CDR1 LNHDA, CDR2 SQIVND (reference sequence). CDR3 residues: CASSIVAGEQYF. The CDR3 DNA sequence: TGTGCCAGTAGTATAGTAGCTGGAGAGCAGTACTTC.

This sequence joins TRBV28 and TRBJ1-1; the D is unclear. Trimming stripped 1 base from V and 9 bases from J, with 9 bases between. Per the germline V gene, CDR1 is MDHEN and CDR2 is SYDVKM. The length of the CDR3 is 12 residues. CDR3 sequence reads: CASSLSAQKAFF. The CDR3 nucleotides read TGTGCCAGCAGTTTATCGGCCCAAAAAGCTTTCTTT.

For the CDR3, the DNA is TGTGCCAGCAGCCTACCGCGGGGAACCGGGGAGCTGTTTTTT. Protein sequence: CASSLPRGTGELFF. This sequence joins TRBV5-6 and TRBJ2-2; D is possibly TRBD2 (6 bases). V lost 4 bases and J lost 5, with 12 bases in between. Germline V lookup: CDR1 SGHDT, CDR2 YYEEEE. The CDR3 is 14 residues long.

J is TRBJ2-1 and V is TRBV5-6; 14 positions match TRBD2. Per the germline V gene, CDR1 is SGHDT and CDR2 is YYEEEE. This CDR3 comprises 17 residues. Trimming cost V 0 bases and J 7 bases; bases outside gene matches: 6. CDR3 in amino acids: CASSLGLAGGPRNEQFF. CDR3 in DNA: TGTGCCAGCAGCTTGGGACTAGCGGGAGGGCCTAGGAATGAGCAGTTCTTC.

The rearrangement uses TRBV11-1 and TRBJ1-5; no definite D call. From germline, CDR1 is SGHAT and CDR2 FQDESV (reference sequence). This CDR3 contains 13 residues. Trimming removed 1 base from V and 7 bases from J, with 8 bases in between. CDR3 sequence: CASSLEGGQPQHF. The CDR3 coding sequence is TGTGCCAGCAGCTTAGAGGGAGGGCAGCCCCAGCATTTT.

This chain links TRBV5-1 with TRBJ1-3, with a tentative D call TRBD1 (6 bases). Trimming left V 4 bases short and J 0 bases short, with 11 bases between. Germline assignment: CDR1 SGHRS and CDR2 YFSETQ. This CDR3 contains 15 residues. The CDR3 nucleotides are TGCGCCAGCAGCCCGGACAGCCGCTCTGGAAACACCATATATTTT. Its protein is CASSPDSRSGNTIYF.

The rearrangement links TRBV19 to TRBJ2-5, with no clear D. Germline V gene data show CDR1 as LNHDA and CDR2 as SQIVND (reference sequence). This CDR3 has 13 amino acids. The V end lost 6 bases, the J end lost 5 bases, and 13 bases lay between the germline ends. This CDR3 is CASSFSRSETQYF. As DNA, the CDR3 is TGTGCCAGTAGCTTCTCGCGGTCGGAGACCCAGTACTTC.

The chain recombines TRBV16 with TRBJ2-3; D gene ambiguous. The CDR3 is 14 residues long. Trimming shortened V by 2 bases and J by 4 bases, and 10 bases separated the two germline ends. CDR1 is KGHSY and CDR2 is FQNENV in the germline V gene. Here the CDR3 reads CASSQVTEADTQYF. The CDR3 DNA is TGTGCCAGCAGCCAAGTTACTGAGGCAGATACGCAGTATTTT. The complete variable domain, with remaining parts taken from reference TRBV16 and TRBJ2-3, reads GEEVAQTPKHLVRGEGQKAKLYCAPIKGHSYVFWYQQVLKNEFKFLISFQNENVFDETGMPKERFSAKCLPNSPCSLEIQATKLEDSAVYFCASSQVTEADTQYFGPGTRLTVL.

This chain joins TRBV7-3 and TRBJ1-1; 9 bases map to TRBD1. V shed 3 bases and J 1 base; nucleotides not matched to a gene: 3. Germline V lookup: CDR1 SGHTA, CDR2 FQGTGA. The CDR3 runs to 15 residues. The CDR3: CASSLGTGRNTEAFF. As DNA, the CDR3 is TGTGCCAGCAGCTTGGGGACAGGGCGGAACACTGAAGCTTTCTTT.

The V gene is TRBV2, the J gene TRBJ2-2, with 8 bases matching TRBD1. With 4 bases clipped from V and 4 bases from J, the junction kept 5 bases outside the gene matches. The germline V gene encodes CDR1 SNHLY and CDR2 FYNNEI. The CDR3 runs 15 residues. The CDR3 protein is CASSGDTGGTGELFF. The CDR3 DNA is TGTGCCAGCAGTGGGGACACAGGGGGCACCGGGGAGCTGTTTTTT.

V is TRBV2 and J is TRBJ2-7; weak D call: TRBD2 (6 bases). The CDR3 totals 13 residues. V lost 5 bases to trimming and J lost 3 bases, with 11 bases between them. Germline assignment: CDR1 SNHLY and CDR2 FYNNEI. CDR3 residues: CASSLGLFYEQYF. In nucleotides, the CDR3 is TGTGCCAGCAGTCTGGGACTGTTCTACGAGCAGTACTTC.

The chain carries TRBV4-1 and TRBJ2-1, with unresolved D. V was cut by 1 base and J by 8 bases, with 12 bases left in between. Germline CDR1 MGHRA, CDR2 YSYEKL. The CDR3 loop spans 14 amino acids. DNA for the CDR3: TGCGCCAGCAGCCAAGGACTTCCGTCCGATGAGCAGTTCTTC. Its translation is CASSQGLPSDEQFF.

The chain couples TRBV14 to TRBJ2-7; D uncertain. The CDR3 contains 12 residues. Trimming stripped 5 bases from V and 0 bases from J, with 5 bases between. The germline V gene has CDR1 SGHDN and CDR2 FVKESK. The CDR3 bases are TGTGCCAGCAGCGCCAGCTCCTACGAGCAGTACTTC. Amino acid sequence: CASSASSYEQYF.